The 20 T cell receptor beta chains listed next were all sequenced from one sample in a study of blood T cell repertoires in COVID-19 (dated by TCRdb to 2019 to 2021). Receptors were amplified or captured by the immunoSEQ multiplex PCR assay. Sourced from immuneACCESS, this table was stored by TCRdb with only in-frame sequences that have V and J called. A share of the clones is absent; for the studies checked, an unresolved V gene accounts for under half, and the remainder has no known explanation. The sample records around 260,000 clones, approximately 85% of which are singletons. Around 0.7% of the sample comes from the top ten. Sequencing was performed on peripheral blood. All receptors come from a human donor in a cohort sampled during active COVID-19.

The rearrangement uses TRBV10-3 and TRBJ1-2, with D perhaps matching TRBD1 (6 bases). V lost 8 bases, J lost 8 bases, and 15 bases lay in between. The CDR3 is 12 residues long. CDR1 is ENHRY, CDR2 SYGVKD, per germline. The CDR3, as DNA: TGTGCCATCGGGACATCCCCTAGGGGCTACACCTTC. Translating it yields CAIGTSPRGYTF.

The CDR3 sequence: CASRINPGSSYEQYF. CDR3 coding DNA: TGTGCCAGCAGGATTAACCCCGGGAGCTCCTACGAGCAGTACTTC. This chain connects TRBV9 to TRBJ2-7, with TRBD2 as a possible D gene (6 bases). The CDR3 is made up of 15 amino acids. Trimming stripped 5 bases from V and 0 bases from J, with 15 bases between. Germline lookup yields CDR1 SGDLS and CDR2 YYNGEE. The full variable domain, in which reference TRBV9 and TRBJ2-7 provide the parts outside the CDR3, is DSGVTQTPKHLITATGQRVTLRCSPRSGDLSVYWYQQSLDQGLQFLIQYYNGEERAKGNILERFSAQQFPDLHSELNLSSLELGDSALYFCASRINPGSSYEQYFGPGTRLTVT.

The V call is TRBV29-1, the J call TRBJ1-3; TRBD1 matches at 8 bases. The germline gives CDR1 SQVTM, CDR2 ANQGSEA. V was pared by 1 base and J by 4 bases, with 6 bases of the junction left unmatched. This CDR3 spans 15 amino acids. The CDR3, as DNA: TGCAGCGTTGAAGTAACAGGGGGGATCGGAAACACCATATATTTT. Translating it yields CSVEVTGGIGNTIYF.

The chain is built from TRBV19 and TRBJ1-2; 9 positions agree with TRBD1. Per germline, CDR1 LNHDA and CDR2 SQIVND (reference sequence). The CDR3 contains 14 residues. V was pared by 8 bases and J by 8 bases, with 12 bases of the junction left unmatched. The DNA of the CDR3 is TGTGCCAGTGGATCGATGGACAGGGGACAGGGCTACACCTTC. Translating gives CASGSMDRGQGYTF.

This chain connects TRBV11-2 to TRBJ2-3, with 7 bases matching TRBD2. V trimming: 1 base; J trimming: 6 bases; junction bases outside the gene matches: 4. The CDR3 length is 14 residues. Germline CDR1 is SGHAT and CDR2 is FQNNGV. The CDR3 is CASSLAGGGDTQYF. In DNA, the CDR3 is TGTGCCAGCAGCTTAGCGGGGGGAGGGGATACGCAGTATTTT.

In this sample, this clone turned up once. The chain employs TRBV5-1 and TRBJ2-1; 10 nucleotides agree with TRBD2. The germline V gene has CDR1 SGHRS and CDR2 YFSETQ. V lost 5 bases to trimming and J lost 9 bases; unmatched junction nucleotides: 2. The CDR3 runs to 12 residues. The CDR3 DNA follows: TGCGCCAGCAGGTTAGCGGGAGGTGAGCAGTTCTTC. Amino acids: CASRLAGGEQFF.

The V call is TRBV7-2, the J call TRBJ1-5; D is possibly TRBD1 (6 bases). The CDR3 is made up of 14 amino acids. Trimming shortened V by 0 bases and J by 5 bases, and 8 bases separated the two germline ends. CDR1 is SGHTA, CDR2 FQGNSA, per germline. CDR3 loop: CASSLARGHQPQHF. CDR3 bases: TGTGCCAGCAGCTTAGCGCGGGGGCATCAGCCCCAGCATTTT.

The chain uses TRBV11-3 and TRBJ2-7; weak D call: TRBD1 (7 bases). The germline V gene has CDR1 SGHNT and CDR2 YENEEA. V was pared by 0 bases and J by 4 bases, with 28 bases between. This CDR3 contains 20 residues. CDR3 nucleotide sequence: TGTGCCAGCAGCTTAGACACCAGGTTTATGGAGGGGGCGATCCCATACGAGCAGTACTTC. Translating it yields CASSLDTRFMEGAIPYEQYF.

This clone was seen once. CDR3 coding DNA: TGTGCCAGCAGGGGACAGGGGGCGCCTGAAGCTTTCTTT. This translates into CASRGQGAPEAFF. The rearrangement uses TRBV6-5 and TRBJ1-1, with 12 bases that match TRBD1. J lost 6 bases, V lost 6 bases, and 2 bases had no gene match. The CDR3 totals 13 residues. Germline values: CDR1 MNHEY, CDR2 SVGAGI.

The chain joins TRBV4-1 to TRBJ1-1, with TRBD1 as a possible D gene (6 bases). CDR1 and CDR2 (germline): MGHRA, YSYEKL. The CDR3 spans 16 residues. V dropped 3 bases and J dropped 2 bases, with 16 bases sitting between them. The CDR3 region has the DNA TGCGCCAGCAGCCATGGCCTGGACAGACTAAACACTGAAGCTTTCTTT. This gives the protein CASSHGLDRLNTEAFF.

This chain uses TRBV6-5 with TRBJ2-5; D call uncertain. CDR1 and CDR2 from the germline V gene are MNHEY and SVGAGI. The CDR3 contains 12 residues. Trimming shortened V by 7 bases and J by 7 bases, and 13 bases separated the two germline ends. DNA for the CDR3: TGTGCCAGCAATGGGCCATCTCGGACCCAGTACTTC. It codes for CASNGPSRTQYF.

The V and J genes are TRBV12-5 and TRBJ1-2; D not resolved. Germline V lookup: CDR1 LGHNT, CDR2 FRNRAP. This CDR3 is built from 15 residues. Trimming stripped 1 base from V and 4 bases from J, with 13 bases between. The CDR3 sequence: CASGLGPGSAYGYTF. The CDR3 DNA reads as TGTGCTAGTGGTTTGGGGCCCGGGAGCGCCTATGGCTACACCTTC.

In its sample, this clone was seen a few times. V gene TRBV11-2 combines with J gene TRBJ2-7; 9 positions agree with TRBD2. The germline V gene encodes CDR1 SGHAT and CDR2 FQNNGV. Trimming cost V 0 bases and J 2 bases; bases outside gene matches: 11. This CDR3 spans 18 amino acids. In DNA, the CDR3 is TGTGCCAGCAGCTTAGATCTCCTGGGTAGCGGGAGCCCCTACGAGCAGTACTTC. It encodes CASSLDLLGSGSPYEQYF.

CDR3 nucleotides: TGTGCCAGCAAAATCCCCGGACAGGGGGCCTACGAGCAGTACTTC. It yields the protein CASKIPGQGAYEQYF. V gene TRBV6-6 combines with J gene TRBJ2-7, with 10 bases that match TRBD1. The J segment lost 2 bases and the V segment lost 7 bases, leaving 8 bases of the junction unmatched. The V gene's germline CDR1 is MNHNY and CDR2 SVGAGI (reference sequence). The CDR3 extends over 15 amino acids.

The chain recombines TRBV28 with TRBJ1-1; D is unresolved. Germline values: CDR1 MDHEN, CDR2 SYDVKM. This CDR3 comprises 12 residues. V was cut by 3 bases and J by 1 base, with 3 bases left in between. CDR3 in amino acids: CASSLRNTEAFF. The CDR3 region has the DNA TGTGCCAGCAGTTTGCGGAACACTGAAGCTTTCTTT.

The J gene is TRBJ1-4, the V gene TRBV19; the D is unclear. Germline V lookup: CDR1 LNHDA, CDR2 SQIVND (reference sequence). The CDR3 runs 14 residues. V lost 5 bases and J lost 3, with 10 bases in between. This chain's CDR3 is CASSLRQANEKLFF. Written as DNA, the CDR3 is TGTGCCAGTAGTTTGCGTCAGGCTAATGAAAAACTGTTTTTT.

The J gene is TRBJ2-7, the V gene TRBV7-3; TRBD2 aligns across 7 bases. Losses at the gene ends were 4 bases for V and 0 bases for J; bases not matched to a gene: 6. This CDR3 has 15 amino acids. CDR1 is SGHTA and CDR2 is FQGTGA in the germline V gene. This CDR3 is CASSSLAGSSYEQYF. In DNA, the CDR3 is TGTGCCAGCAGCTCGTTAGCGGGTAGCTCCTACGAGCAGTACTTC.

The chain links TRBV28 to TRBJ2-7, with a possible D match to TRBD1 (7 bases). From germline, CDR1 is MDHEN and CDR2 SYDVKM. The CDR3 is 11 amino acids. The V end was cut by 4 bases, the J end by 12 bases, with 13 bases between. CDR3 sequence: CASSSAGGGYF. DNA of the CDR3: TGTGCCAGCAGTTCAGCAGGGGGAGGGTACTTC.

Points on this clone: This specimen includes other DNA sequences encoding the same CDR3. The DNA of the CDR3 is TGCGCCAGCAGCTCGACAGGGGGCCATCAGCCCCAGCATTTT. Its protein is CASSSTGGHQPQHF. The chain is built from TRBV5-1 and TRBJ1-5; the match to TRBD1 covers 10 bases. From germline, CDR1 is SGHRS and CDR2 YFSETQ. The CDR3 runs to 14 residues. V dropped 3 bases and J dropped 5; count of bases not matched to a gene: 2.

The rearrangement links TRBV4-3 to TRBJ2-5; 8 bases map to TRBD2. The J segment lost 1 base and the V segment lost 2 bases, leaving 15 bases of the junction unmatched. CDR1 and CDR2 from the germline V gene are LGHNA and YSLEER. This CDR3 is built from 19 residues. The CDR3 region is CASSQLRGRLASAQETQYF. In DNA form, the CDR3 reads TGCGCCAGCAGCCAACTGAGAGGTCGACTAGCGAGTGCCCAAGAGACCCAGTACTTC.